This entry describes one T cell receptor (beta chain). Libraries were prepared by immunoSEQ multiplex PCR; TCRdb keeps only in-frame clonotypes and omits some of them. The sample records approximately 69,000 clones, roughly 84% being singletons. Germline V CDR1 and CDR2: SGHTA, FQGNSA. V dropped 1 base and J dropped 4; count of bases not matched to a gene: 4. CDR3 length: 15 residues. These data belong to a study of OX40 agonist ivuxolimab in advanced cancers. The sequences come from CD4+ or CD8+ T cells sorted from blood, collected in a trial of the OX40 agonist ivuxolimab. This rearrangement joins TRBV7-2 to TRBJ1-1; 9 bases match TRBD1. This clonotype originated in an adult with an advanced solid tumor such as melanoma, head and neck, liver or kidney cancer. The CDR3 DNA reads as TGTGCCAGCAGCTTAGTCGACAGGGGGGTCACTGAAGCTTTCTTT. It encodes CASSLVDRGVTEAFF. Using reference TRBV7-2 and TRBJ1-1 for the parts outside the CDR3, the full variable domain is GAGVSQSPSNKVTEKGKDVELRCDPISGHTALYWYRQSLGQGLEFLIYFQGNSAPDKSGLPSDRFSAERTGGSVSTLTIQRTQQEDSAVYLCASSLVDRGVTEAFFGQGTRLTVV.